A selection of T cell receptor beta chains follows, all from one sample in a study of siplizumab effects on memory and regulatory T cells. The protocol was immunoSEQ multiplex PCR, while the TCRdb copy is restricted to in-frame clones and leaves out a portion. Here the sample spans approximately 97,000 clones, roughly 92% being singletons. Sample: CD4+ T cells sorted from blood. The receptor set was obtained from a human donor in good health. Both conserved end residues are part of each CDR3. The order of the fields is clone size, V gene, D gene, J gene, CDR3 DNA, CDR3 protein. D genes are given only for firm matches. Part of the rows lack a size; the others show once, few, many or a class for expanded clones.

>.|TRBV6-5|.|TRBJ2-1
TGTGCCAGCAGTTACACGACCTCCTGGGGGCGCAATGAGCAGTTCTTC
CASSYTTSWGRNEQFF
>.|TRBV9|.|TRBJ1-1
TGTGCCAGCAGCGTAGATCCCTTCGCCGGGACTGAAGCTTTCTTT
CASSVDPFAGTEAFF
>.|TRBV6-1|TRBD1|TRBJ1-6
TGTGCCAGCAGTGTTCGGACAGGGGCAGGTTCACCCCTCCACTTT
CASSVRTGAGSPLHF
>.|TRBV27|.|TRBJ2-2
TGTGCCAGCAGTTTATTCAAGTTTCCCTTGGGGGATGGAGTCGGGGAGCTGTTTTTT
CASSLFKFPLGDGVGELFF
>.|TRBV19|TRBD1|TRBJ1-2
TGTGCCAGTACCGCGGACAGGGCTTTTCGCGGCTACACCTTC
CASTADRAFRGYTF
>.|TRBV6-1|.|TRBJ2-1
TGTGCCAGCAGTGGGGGTGGTCGAGAGGGGAGATACTCCTACAATGAGCAGTTCTTC
CASSGGGREGRYSYNEQFF
>.|TRBV4-1|TRBD2|TRBJ2-1
TGCGCCAGCAGCCAAGATCGGACTAGCAGCAATGAGCAGTTCTTC
CASSQDRTSSNEQFF
>.|TRBV5-8|TRBD1|TRBJ1-1
TGTGCCAGCAGCCCTCGACAGGGGGCCCTTGGCGAAGCTTTCTTT
CASSPRQGALGEAFF
>.|TRBV25-1|TRBD1|TRBJ2-7
TGTGCCAGCAGTCCATCCTCACCCGGGACAGGGAGGTACTACGAGCAGTACTTC
CASSPSSPGTGRYYEQYF
>.|TRBV5-1|.|TRBJ2-7
TGCGCCAGCAGGGGGAACTACGAGCAGTACTTC
CASRGNYEQYF
>.|TRBV5-1|TRBD2|TRBJ2-2
TGCGCCAGCAGCCCGCCCGTTCTAGCGGGAGGCGGGGCCGGGGAGCTGTTTTTT
CASSPPVLAGGGAGELFF
>few|TRBV7-6|TRBD2|TRBJ2-2
TGTGCCAGCAGCTTAGCAGCGGGAGGAGGGACCGGGGAGCTGTTTTTT
CASSLAAGGGTGELFF
>.|TRBV19|.|TRBJ1-1
TGTGCCAGTAGTACCGGGGGTCCCCCGGGCGCTGAAGCTTTCTTT
CASSTGGPPGAEAFF
>.|TRBV5-1|.|TRBJ2-1
TGCGCCAGCAGCTTGGTTCAGAGCTCCTACAATGAGCAGTTCTTC
CASSLVQSSYNEQFF
>.|TRBV11-2|.|TRBJ2-2
TGTGCCAGCAGTCCACAACAGGGTGCCACCGGGGAGCTGTTTTTT
CASSPQQGATGELFF
>.|TRBV18|.|TRBJ1-1
TGTGCCAGCTCACCAGGTAGGAGGATTGAAGCTTTCTTT
CASSPGRRIEAFF
>few|TRBV13|.|TRBJ2-7
TGTGCCAGCAGTTACCGCGCAACCTACGAGCAGTACTTC
CASSYRATYEQYF
>.|TRBV6-6|TRBD1|TRBJ2-7
TGTGCCAGCAGTTACCCTCCGGGGACAGGGGGCGTCGAGCAGTACTTC
CASSYPPGTGGVEQYF
>.|TRBV25-1|.|TRBJ2-1
TGTGCCAGCAGTGGAGTGACCGTCTCCTACAATGAGCAGTTCTTC
CASSGVTVSYNEQFF
>once|TRBV11-2|.|TRBJ1-1
TGTGCCAGCAGCGGTGCGGGTGTTGAAGCTTTCTTT
CASSGAGVEAFF
>.|TRBV7-2|.|TRBJ2-7
TGTGCCAGCAGCTTAAGTAGCCGGAGCTCCTACGAGCAGTACTTC
CASSLSSRSSYEQYF
>.|TRBV29-1|TRBD1|TRBJ1-2
TGCAGCGTGGTAGGGACAGGGAGGCCGGATGGCTACACCTTC
CSVVGTGRPDGYTF
>.|TRBV7-3|.|TRBJ1-2
TGTGCCAGCAGCTCGCAGGGAGGAGGTCTCTATGGCTACACCTTC
CASSSQGGGLYGYTF
>.|TRBV19|TRBD2|TRBJ2-1
TGTGCCAGTAAGTGGGGACTAGCGAACAATGAGCAGTTCTTC
CASKWGLANNEQFF
>.|TRBV19|.|TRBJ2-3
TGTGCCAGTAGTATAGGTTGGCAGACAGATACGCAGTATTTT
CASSIGWQTDTQYF
>once|TRBV30|.|TRBJ2-7
TGTGCCTGGAGCGCTGGCGGGGACTACGAGCAGTACTTC
CAWSAGGDYEQYF
>.|TRBV15|.|TRBJ1-1
TGTGCCACCAGCAGAGGGTTTTCAGCGAACACTGAAGCTTTCTTT
CATSRGFSANTEAFF
>.|TRBV30|.|TRBJ2-7
TGTGCCGCGCACAGGACCTCCTACGAGCAGTACTTC
CAAHRTSYEQYF
>.|TRBV7-9|.|TRBJ1-4
TGTGCCAGCAGCGAGGCAAATAGACAGGTTAATGAAAAACTGTTTTTT
CASSEANRQVNEKLFF
>.|TRBV7-9|TRBD1|TRBJ2-7
TGTGCCAGCAGCTTGGCCGGGACAGGTGGCCTCGAGCAGTACTTC
CASSLAGTGGLEQYF
>.|TRBV19|TRBD1|TRBJ2-6
TGTGCCAGTAGAACACAGGGGGCCTTCTCTGGGGCCAACGTCCTGACTTTC
CASRTQGAFSGANVLTF
>.|TRBV5-1|TRBD2|TRBJ2-7
TGCGCCAGCAGCCGGGACTGGGCGGGAGGGCCCTACGAGCAGTACTTC
CASSRDWAGGPYEQYF
>.|TRBV11-2|.|TRBJ2-5
TGTGCCAGCAGCTCGTCACCGGGACTCAAAGAAGAGACCCAGTACTTC
CASSSSPGLKEETQYF
>.|TRBV30|TRBD1|TRBJ1-2
TGTGCCTGGAAGAGGGACAGGGCCAAAAATAACTATGGCTACACCTTC
CAWKRDRAKNNYGYTF
>once|TRBV15|TRBD1|TRBJ1-2
TGTGCCACCAGCAGAGATTGGTTTGGGGACAGGGGCGGCTACACCTTC
CATSRDWFGDRGGYTF
>.|TRBV15|.|TRBJ1-4
TGTGCCACCAGCAGAGATATCAGGGGCGAAAAACTGTTTTTT
CATSRDIRGEKLFF
>.|TRBV19|.|TRBJ1-5
TGTGCCAGTAAATGGGCGCAGGGCAGCAATCAGCCCCAGCATTTT
CASKWAQGSNQPQHF
>.|TRBV28|.|TRBJ1-1
TGTGCCAGCAGGGGGGGAGAGACGAACACTGAAGCTTTCTTT
CASRGGETNTEAFF
>.|TRBV18|TRBD1|TRBJ2-6
TGTGCCAGCTCACCACGACAGGGGGGCCCGTCGGCCAACGTCCTGACTTTC
CASSPRQGGPSANVLTF
>.|TRBV7-3|.|TRBJ2-7
TGTGCCAGCAGCATACAGAGGTCCTACGAGCAGTACTTC
CASSIQRSYEQYF
>.|TRBV5-1|.|TRBJ1-6
TGCGCCAGCAGCTTGTACAGCTCCTATAATTCACCCCTCCACTTT
CASSLYSSYNSPLHF
>.|TRBV19|.|TRBJ1-1
TGTGCCAGTAGTACCCGGCTCAGGGGGAACACTGAAGCTTTCTTT
CASSTRLRGNTEAFF
>.|TRBV18|.|TRBJ1-4
TGTGCCAGCTCACTAAACGGGGCAACTAATGAAAAACTGTTTTTT
CASSLNGATNEKLFF
>.|TRBV11-2|TRBD1|TRBJ2-5
TGTGCCAGCAGCTCCCGGGACAGGGGAAAGGAGACCCAGTACTTC
CASSSRDRGKETQYF
>.|TRBV2|.|TRBJ1-5
TGTGCCAGCAGTGAACGCCGGGGGGGGCATCAGCCCCAGCATTTT
CASSERRGGHQPQHF